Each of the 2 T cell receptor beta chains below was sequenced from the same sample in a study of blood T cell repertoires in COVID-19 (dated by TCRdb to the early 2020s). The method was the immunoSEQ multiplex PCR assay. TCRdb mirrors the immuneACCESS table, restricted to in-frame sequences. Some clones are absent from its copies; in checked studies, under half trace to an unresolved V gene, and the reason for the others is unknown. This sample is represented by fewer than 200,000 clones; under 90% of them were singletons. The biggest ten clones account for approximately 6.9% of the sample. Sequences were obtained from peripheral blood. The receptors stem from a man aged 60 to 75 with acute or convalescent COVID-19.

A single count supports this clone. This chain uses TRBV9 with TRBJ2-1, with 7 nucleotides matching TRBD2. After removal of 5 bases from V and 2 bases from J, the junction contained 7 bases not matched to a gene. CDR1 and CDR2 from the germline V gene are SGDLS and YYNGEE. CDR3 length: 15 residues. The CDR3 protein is CASSDPGGPYNEQFF. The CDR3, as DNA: TGTGCCAGCAGTGACCCGGGGGGACCCTACAATGAGCAGTTCTTC. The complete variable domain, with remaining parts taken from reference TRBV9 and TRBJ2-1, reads DSGVTQTPKHLITATGQRVTLRCSPRSGDLSVYWYQQSLDQGLQFLIQYYNGEERAKGNILERFSAQQFPDLHSELNLSSLELGDSALYFCASSDPGGPYNEQFFGPGTRLTVL.

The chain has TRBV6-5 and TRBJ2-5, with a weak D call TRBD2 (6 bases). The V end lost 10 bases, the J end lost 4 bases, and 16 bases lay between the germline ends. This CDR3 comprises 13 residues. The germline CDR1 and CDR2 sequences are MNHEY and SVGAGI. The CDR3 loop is CATTDYPRETQYF. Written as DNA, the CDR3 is TGTGCCACTACGGACTATCCGCGAGAGACCCAGTACTTC.